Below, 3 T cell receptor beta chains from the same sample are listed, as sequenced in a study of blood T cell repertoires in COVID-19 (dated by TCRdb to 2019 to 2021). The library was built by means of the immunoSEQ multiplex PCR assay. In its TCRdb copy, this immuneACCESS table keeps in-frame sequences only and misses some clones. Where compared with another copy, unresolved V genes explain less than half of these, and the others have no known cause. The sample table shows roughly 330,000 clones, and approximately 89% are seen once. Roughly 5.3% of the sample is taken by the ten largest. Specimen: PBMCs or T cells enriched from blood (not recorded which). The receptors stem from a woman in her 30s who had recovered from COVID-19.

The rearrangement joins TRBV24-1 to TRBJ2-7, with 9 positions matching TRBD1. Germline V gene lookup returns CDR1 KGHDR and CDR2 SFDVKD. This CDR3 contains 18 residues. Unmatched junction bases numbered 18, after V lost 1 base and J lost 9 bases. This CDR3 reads CATSDFKSGQGPLRGQYF. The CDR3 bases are TGTGCCACCAGTGATTTTAAGTCCGGACAGGGGCCCCTACGGGGGCAGTACTTC.

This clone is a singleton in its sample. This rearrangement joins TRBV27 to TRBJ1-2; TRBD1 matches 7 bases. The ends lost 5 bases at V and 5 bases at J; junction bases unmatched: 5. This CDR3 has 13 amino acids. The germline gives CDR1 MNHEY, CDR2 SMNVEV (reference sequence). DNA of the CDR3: TGTGCCAGCAGTCCCGACAGGGCATATGGCTACACCTTC. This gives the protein CASSPDRAYGYTF.

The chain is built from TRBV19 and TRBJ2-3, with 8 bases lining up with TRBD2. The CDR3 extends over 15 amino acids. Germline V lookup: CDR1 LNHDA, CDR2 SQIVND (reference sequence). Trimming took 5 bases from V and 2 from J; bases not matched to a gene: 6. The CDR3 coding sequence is TGTGCCAGTAGTCTCACTAGCGGCAACACAGATACGCAGTATTTT. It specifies CASSLTSGNTDTQYF. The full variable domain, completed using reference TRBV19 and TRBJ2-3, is DGGITQSPKYLFRKEGQNVTLSCEQNLNHDAMYWYRQDPGQGLRLIYYSQIVNDFQKGDIAEGYSVSREKKESFPLTVTSAQKNPTAFYLCASSLTSGNTDTQYFGPGTRLTVL.